This record looks at one T cell receptor (beta chain) sequence and its context. What it recognizes is unknown. This sample stems from a study of OX40 agonist ivuxolimab in advanced cancers. Across the study: Patients' therapy was ivuxolimab, an antibody that acts as an agonist of OX40 (CD134). With a range of roughly 20 to 85, age averaged about 59 years, and about 80% were male. Findings and caveats of the study: At 0.1 to 3.0 mg/kg, CD4+ and CD8+ blood T cells expanded clonally by week 6.

Looked up from germline, CDR1 is SGHRS and CDR2 is YFSETQ. The CDR3 runs to 17 residues. With 2 bases clipped from V and 0 bases from J, the junction kept 3 bases outside the gene matches. Repertoires were generated with immunoSEQ multiplex PCR, while TCRdb's copy carries only in-frame clones and drops some. The data contain 55,000 to 70,000 clones, 83% of them singletons. This specimen was CD4+ or CD8+ T cells sorted from blood, taken in a trial of the OX40 agonist ivuxolimab. The sequence derives from an adult with an advanced solid tumor such as melanoma, head and neck, liver or kidney cancer. The chain couples TRBV5-1 to TRBJ2-6; 9 bases match TRBD1. CDR3 loop: CASSLQGAPSGANVLTF. In nucleotides, the CDR3 is TGCGCCAGCAGCTTACAGGGGGCTCCCTCTGGGGCCAACGTCCTGACTTTC.